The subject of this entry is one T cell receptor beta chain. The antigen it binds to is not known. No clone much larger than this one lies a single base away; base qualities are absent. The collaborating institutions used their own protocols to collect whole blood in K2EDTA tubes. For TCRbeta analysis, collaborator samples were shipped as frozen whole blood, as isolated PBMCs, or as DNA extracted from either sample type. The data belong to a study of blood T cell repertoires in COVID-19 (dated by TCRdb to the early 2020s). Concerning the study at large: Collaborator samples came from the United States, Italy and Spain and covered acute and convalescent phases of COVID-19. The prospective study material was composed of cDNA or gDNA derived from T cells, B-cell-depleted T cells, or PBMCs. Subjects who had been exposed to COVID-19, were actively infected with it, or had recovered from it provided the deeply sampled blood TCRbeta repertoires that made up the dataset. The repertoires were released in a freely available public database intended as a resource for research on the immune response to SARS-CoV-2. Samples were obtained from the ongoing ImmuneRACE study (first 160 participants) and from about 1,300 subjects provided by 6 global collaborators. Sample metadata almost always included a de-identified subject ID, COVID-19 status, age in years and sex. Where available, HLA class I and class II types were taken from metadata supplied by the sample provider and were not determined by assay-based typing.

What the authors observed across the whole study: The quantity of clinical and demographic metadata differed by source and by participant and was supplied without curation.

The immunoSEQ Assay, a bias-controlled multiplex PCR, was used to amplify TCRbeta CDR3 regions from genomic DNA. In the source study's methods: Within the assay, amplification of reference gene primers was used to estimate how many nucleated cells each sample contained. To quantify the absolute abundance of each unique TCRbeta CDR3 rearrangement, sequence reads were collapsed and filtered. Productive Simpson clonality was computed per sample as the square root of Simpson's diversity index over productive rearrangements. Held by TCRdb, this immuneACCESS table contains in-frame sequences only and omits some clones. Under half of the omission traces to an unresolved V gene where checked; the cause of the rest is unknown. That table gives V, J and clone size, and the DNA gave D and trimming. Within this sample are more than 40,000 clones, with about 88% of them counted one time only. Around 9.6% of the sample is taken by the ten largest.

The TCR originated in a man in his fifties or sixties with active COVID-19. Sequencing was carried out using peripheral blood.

The CDR3 reads as follows: CASSPRGLAGSDTQYF. The base sequence is TGTGCCAGCAGCCCGCGTGGACTAGCGGGGTCAGATACGCAGTATTTT. This sequence uses TRBV7-9 and TRBJ2-3; TRBD2 agrees with 12 junctional bases. Relative to germline, V is missing 5 bases and J is missing 4 bases, with 7 bases of the junction outside any gene match. From the cysteine up to the phenylalanine, the CDR3 has a length of 16 residues. Only the CDR3 region is kept as DNA, spanning 48 bases read in frame from base 1. CDR1 and CDR2, per the germline V gene (reference sequence), are SEHNR and FQNEAQ.